This TCR beta chain was identified during a study of metastatic and nonmetastatic thyroid tumors. At the level of the study: A comparison of repertoires was made across blood and tumor or nodule tissue from malignant and benign thyroid patients. Notes on the study in general: Relative to benign nodules, malignant thyroid tumors were reportedly characterized by significantly elevated TCR beta diversity in blood and tumor.

By share, this clone counts as medium-sized. Its antigen remains unidentified. Prior to thyroid surgery, none of the patients had received any treatment. TCRdb re-called clones from the PCR reads using MiXCR. The sample holds roughly 22,000 clones, 35% to 45% seen once. The CDR3 loop spans 14 amino acids. V lost 5 bases and J 1 base, leaving 8 bases between the germline ends. This clonotype was obtained from a male donor with papillary thyroid cancer or a benign thyroid nodule (not recorded which). Some clones in this sample may be carry-over from other donors' samples. Material for sequencing was blood. V usage is TRBV12-3 or TRBV12-4 and J usage is TRBJ2-2; D is unresolved. For the CDR3, the DNA is TGTGCCAGCAGTCAAAACAGGAACACCGGGGAGCTGTTTTTT. Its translation is CASSQNRNTGELFF.